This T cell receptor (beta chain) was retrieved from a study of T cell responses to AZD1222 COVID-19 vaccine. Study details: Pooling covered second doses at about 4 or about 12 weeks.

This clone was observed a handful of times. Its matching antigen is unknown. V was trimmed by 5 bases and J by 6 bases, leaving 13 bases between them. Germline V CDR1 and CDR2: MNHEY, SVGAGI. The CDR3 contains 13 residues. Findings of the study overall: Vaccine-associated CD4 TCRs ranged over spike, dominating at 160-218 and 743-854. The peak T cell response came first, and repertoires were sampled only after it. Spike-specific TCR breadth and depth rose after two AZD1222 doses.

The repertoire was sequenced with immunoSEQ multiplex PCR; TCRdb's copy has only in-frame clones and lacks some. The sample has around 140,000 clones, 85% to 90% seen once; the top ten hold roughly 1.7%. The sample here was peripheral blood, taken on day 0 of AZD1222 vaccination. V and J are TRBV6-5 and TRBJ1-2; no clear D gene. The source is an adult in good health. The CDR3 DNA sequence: TGTGCCAGCAGTCACCTGGGGTCCGATGGCTACACCTTC. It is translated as CASSHLGSDGYTF.